These 9 T cell receptor beta chains share one sample of origin, sequenced in a study of blood T cells in healthy people across ages. The use of a sample-barcoded 5' primer and a J-beta primer mix characterized a second PCR of about 7 to 12 cycles. Each CDR3 protein is one row after TCRdb ran MiXCR on the 5' RACE reads. The sample has around 1,000,000 distinct CDR3 sequences; approximately 26% are singletons. The same data also contributed to another study, on T cells of mothers and their children.

Sequenced input: blood. These receptors all come from a girl aged 2 to 9 in good health.

This clonotype was seen more than once but under ten times. The V call is TRBV7-2, the J call TRBJ2-3, with 7 bases that match TRBD2. Germline V gene data show CDR1 as SGHTA and CDR2 as FQGNSA. With 2 bases clipped from V and 2 bases from J, the junction kept 10 bases outside the gene matches. The CDR3 extends over 17 amino acids. The CDR3 DNA sequence: TGTGCCAGCAGCTTATGGCGGGGGAGCTATGTCACAGATACGCAGTATTTT. Its protein product is CASSLWRGSYVTDTQYF.

The chain links TRBV27 to TRBJ2-1; 8 bases agree with TRBD1. The CDR3 is 14 residues long. J lost 9 bases, V lost 0 bases, and 4 bases had no gene match. From germline, CDR1 is MNHEY and CDR2 SMNVEV (reference sequence). The chain's CDR3 is CASSLSGTGIEQFF. In nucleotides, the CDR3 is TGTGCCAGCAGTTTATCGGGGACAGGTATTGAGCAGTTCTTC.

V gene TRBV7-2 combines with J gene TRBJ1-6, with a possible D match to TRBD1 (5 bases). The CDR3 has 16 amino acids. Trimming removed 0 bases from V and 6 bases from J, with 12 bases in between. From germline, CDR1 is SGHTA and CDR2 FQGNSA. This chain's CDR3 is CASSLAGGGVNSPLHF. In DNA, the CDR3 is TGTGCCAGCAGCTTAGCGGGGGGAGGCGTTAATTCACCCCTCCACTTT.

This clonotype came up a few times. V usage is TRBV29-1 and J usage is TRBJ2-5; D uncertain. Trimming took 5 bases from V and 0 from J, leaving 10 bases between them. The germline V gene has CDR1 SQVTM and CDR2 ANQGSEA. The CDR3 extends over 13 amino acids. Here the CDR3 DNA reads TGCAGCGTTCTAGGAGTCGACCAAGAGACCCAGTACTTC. Protein product: CSVLGVDQETQYF.

V is TRBV5-1 and J is TRBJ2-3; TRBD2 might be the D (6 bases). V was cut by 0 bases and J by 2 bases, with 10 bases left in between. Germline V gene sequence: CDR1 SGHRS, CDR2 YFSETQ. The CDR3 has 15 residues. CDR3 in DNA: TGCGCCAGCAGCTTGGCCTCGGGACTCACAGATACGCAGTATTTT. Protein: CASSLASGLTDTQYF.

The chain recombines TRBV24-1 with TRBJ2-2; unclear D gene. This CDR3 has 11 residues. The germline gives CDR1 KGHDR, CDR2 SFDVKD. The ends were cut back, 6 bases at V and 4 bases at J, with 2 bases in the middle. The CDR3 DNA sequence: TGTGCCACCAGTCGCACCGGGGAGCTGTTTTTT. Translating gives CATSRTGELFF.

J is TRBJ1-5 and V is TRBV21-1; the tabulated D call, TRBD1, remains unverified against the DNA. TRBV21-1 corresponds to a pseudogene. CDR3 length: 17 amino acids. CDR3 amino acids: CASSKGTGGLGNQPQHF. CDR3 coding DNA: TGTGCCAGCAGCAAAGGAACAGGGGGCTTGGGCAATCAGCCCCAGCATTTT.

This clonotype was detected a few times. The J gene is TRBJ2-5, the V gene TRBV15, with TRBD2 as a possible D gene (6 bases). The CDR3 is 14 residues long. V was trimmed by 3 bases and J by 5 bases, leaving 13 bases between them. Germline-derived CDR1 and CDR2 are LNHNV and YYDKDF (reference sequence). CDR3 in amino acids: CATSRLAEGETQYF. In DNA, the CDR3 is TGTGCCACCAGCAGGTTAGCGGAGGGGGAGACCCAGTACTTC.

The chain recombines TRBV20-1 with TRBJ1-2, with a possible D match to TRBD1 (6 bases). CDR1 and CDR2 from the germline V gene are DFQATT and SNEGSKA (reference sequence). With 5 bases removed from V and 4 bases from J, the gap between germline ends came to 14 bases. The CDR3 extends over 13 amino acids. CDR3 sequence reads: CSAWAGALYGYTF. The CDR3 DNA reads as TGCAGTGCTTGGGCAGGGGCCCTCTATGGCTACACCTTC.